The rows below give T cell receptor beta chains drawn from one sample of a study of shared clonotypes between healthy human individuals. Data came from immunoSEQ multiplex PCR; TCRdb stores just in-frame clones and leaves some out. The sample carries 730,000 or so clones, about two thirds recorded once. Sequenced sample: memory CD4+ T cells sorted from blood. The origin of the receptors is a young woman in good health. Each CDR3 is given without its conserved first and last residue.

TRBJ2-4 | TRBV27 | ASSPTSLGTGFKNIQY
TRBJ2-1 | TRBV5-4 | ASSSLAGESYNEQF
TRBJ2-1 | TRBV2 | ASSEPGQGYNEQF
TRBJ1-1 | TRBV2 | ASSPQGRTEAF
TRBJ1-1 | TRBV6-6 | ASSGPRGVNTEAF
TRBJ2-3 | TRBV20-1 | SAGPGQVQY
TRBJ1-1 | TRBV10-3 | AISGYRENTEAF
TRBJ1-1 | TRBV30 | AWRTALNTEAF
TRBJ2-3 | TRBV11-2 | ASSSGYINTDTQY
TRBJ2-2 | TRBV19 | ASSIFRLAGRAGELF
TRBJ2-1 | TRBV28 | ASSDLGTITSYNEQF